A selection of T cell receptor beta chains follows, all from one sample in a study of T-cell reconstitution after alpha-beta-depleted transplantation in children. TCRdb fed the PCR reads into MiXCR, producing one record per CDR3 protein. The repertoire consists of around 300,000 distinct CDR3 sequences, with roughly 7.8% occurring once and the leading ten covering approximately 8.2%. Sequencing used peripheral blood, obtained 360 days after TCRalphabeta/CD19-depleted stem cell transplant. These receptors came from a female patient younger than 10 who had a stem cell transplant for Fanconi anemia, so the T cells may come from the graft donor. CDR3s include the opening cysteine and the closing phenylalanine or tryptophan. D genes are given only for firm matches. Clone size is stated in some rows and not others, as once, few, many or a class when expanded.

J gene | V gene | D gene | clone size | CDR3 DNA | CDR3 protein
TRBJ1-3 | TRBV7-9 | TRBD1 | few | TGTGCCAGCAGCCTCTGGACAGGGGGCGGAAACACCATATATTTT | CASSLWTGGGNTIYF
TRBJ1-4 | TRBV7-8 | NA | many | TGTGCCAGCAGCTTAAACCGGGACAAATCTAATGAAAAACTGTTTTTT | CASSLNRDKSNEKLFF
TRBJ2-1 | TRBV30 | TRBD1 | NA | TGTGCCTGGAGTAGGGACAGGGCCTACAATGAGCAGTTCTTC | CAWSRDRAYNEQFF
TRBJ2-1 | TRBV30 | TRBD1 | few | TGTGCCTGGACCTGGGACAGGGAGATTGAGCAGTTCTTC | CAWTWDREIEQFF
TRBJ2-2 | TRBV5-1 | TRBD2 | many | TGCGCCAGCAGCCGGGACTACTTCAACACCGGGGAGCTGTTTTTT | CASSRDYFNTGELFF
TRBJ2-7 | TRBV18 | TRBD1 | NA | TGTGCCAGCTCACCGCTACCAGACAGGGTCAACGAGCAGTACTTC | CASSPLPDRVNEQYF
TRBJ2-7 | TRBV4-1 | TRBD2 | few | TGCGCCAGCAGCCAAGTACCTAGCGGGGGGTACGAGCAGTACTTC | CASSQVPSGGYEQYF
TRBJ2-7 | TRBV20-1 | TRBD1 | many | TGCAGTGCTAGTTTTTCAGGGACAGGGGGCGAGCAGTACTTC | CSASFSGTGGEQYF
TRBJ2-1 | TRBV11-2 | NA | few | TGTGCCAGCAGCGTGAACAGGTGGGGGGATGAGCAGTTCTTC | CASSVNRWGDEQFF
TRBJ1-2 | TRBV20-1 | NA | many | TGCAGTGCTAGAGATTGGGATCGTGGGGTAGGCTACACCTTC | CSARDWDRGVGYTF
TRBJ1-1 | TRBV4-3 | NA | few | TGCGCCAGCAGCCAAGATATCGACAGGCACACTGAAGCTTTCTTT | CASSQDIDRHTEAFF
TRBJ2-3 | TRBV27 | NA | NA | TGTGCCAGCAGTAGCAATGGGGCTACTAGCACAGATACGCAGTATTTT | CASSSNGATSTDTQYF
TRBJ2-2 | TRBV6-5 | NA | many | TGTGCCAGCAGTTACTGGGGGGGGGCCACCGGGGAGCTGTTTTTT | CASSYWGGATGELFF
TRBJ2-1 | TRBV5-1 | TRBD1 | many | TGCGCCAGCAGCTTGGACAGGGGGCTCGGCAATGAGCAGTTCTTC | CASSLDRGLGNEQFF
TRBJ2-2 | TRBV7-2 | TRBD2 | many | TGTGCCAGCAGCTTCTTGGGCGGGGGGAACACCGGGGAGCTGTTTTTT | CASSFLGGGNTGELFF
TRBJ2-5 | TRBV5-1 | TRBD1 | NA | TGCGCCAGCAGCTTAGTCCCGGGACAGGGGGCTGGGGGTGAGACCCAGTACTTC | CASSLVPGQGAGGETQYF
TRBJ2-5 | TRBV7-2 | TRBD2 | few | TGTGCCAGCAGCTTAGGCGGGGGGGACGAAGAGACCCAGTACTTC | CASSLGGGDEETQYF
TRBJ2-7 | TRBV6-5 | TRBD2 | once | TGTGCCAGCAGTTACGTAGCGGGGGGGCTTCGGGAGCAGTACTTC | CASSYVAGGLREQYF
TRBJ2-2 | TRBV6-2/TRBV6-3 | TRBD2 | NA | TGTGCCAGCAGTTCCCTAGCGGGGGCCCACGGCCGTGACACCGGGGAGCTGTTTTTT | CASSSLAGAHGRDTGELFF
TRBJ1-1 | TRBV7-8 | NA | many | TGTGCCAGCAGCTTAGGGAGAAGGCCCCAGGCCTTCTTT | CASSLGRRPQAFF
TRBJ2-3 | TRBV12-3/TRBV12-4 | NA | many | TGTGCCAGCAGCCCCCCCCGGGTTACGCAGTATTTT | CASSPPRVTQYF
TRBJ2-5 | TRBV28 | NA | few | TGTGCCAGCAGTTTCTATCAGATAGAAGAGACCCAGTACTTC | CASSFYQIEETQYF
TRBJ2-7 | TRBV19 | NA | NA | TGTGCCAGTAGCTCCCCAGGGCGAATCCCCCACGAGCAGTACTTC | CASSSPGRIPHEQYF
TRBJ2-1 | TRBV3-1 | NA | NA | TGTGCCAGCAGCCAAGATGAGGGGGGGTACAATGAGCAGTTCTTC | CASSQDEGGYNEQFF
TRBJ2-3 | TRBV7-9 | NA | NA | TGTGCCAGCAAGTTAGGACAGCCGGAGTACACAGATACGCAGTATTTT | CASKLGQPEYTDTQYF
TRBJ2-1 | TRBV20-1 | NA | few | TGCAGTGCTAGCTTGGCGGGCCAGTTCTTC | CSASLAGQFF
TRBJ1-1 | TRBV5-6 | NA | many | TGTGCCAAGACTAAACTGAACACTGAAGCTTTCTTT | CAKTKLNTEAFF
TRBJ2-7 | TRBV7-9 | TRBD1 | many | TGTGCCAGCAGGATATGGACAGGGGACGACTACGAGCAGTACTTC | CASRIWTGDDYEQYF
TRBJ1-5 | TRBV6-2/TRBV6-3 | NA | few | TGTGCCAGCAGTTACTCGAATACGGCCCCCGCTAGCAATCAGCCCCAGCATTTT | CASSYSNTAPASNQPQHF
TRBJ1-4 | TRBV10-2 | TRBD1 | few | TGCGCCAGCAGCGCCTATGACAGGGGAGGCAAAGTGAGGGAAAAACTGTTTTTT | CASSAYDRGGKVREKLFF
TRBJ1-1 | TRBV30 | NA | few | TGTGCCTGGAGTGATAACACTGAAGCTTTCTTT | CAWSDNTEAFF
TRBJ2-7 | TRBV29-1 | NA | many | TGCAGCGTCCGAGTGGGGGGCACCTACGAGCAGTACTTC | CSVRVGGTYEQYF
TRBJ1-2 | TRBV5-1 | NA | many | TGCGCCAGCAGCTTGGCCGGTGGAAGACCTCATGGCTACACCTTC | CASSLAGGRPHGYTF
TRBJ2-1 | TRBV7-8 | TRBD2 | many | TGTGCCAGCAGCTTAGGAGGTGCGGGGGAATACAATGAGCAGTTCTTC | CASSLGGAGEYNEQFF
TRBJ2-1 | TRBV7-9 | NA | few | TGTGCCAGCAGCTTTACCACTCGGGACACGGCTGGGCAGTTCTTC | CASSFTTRDTAGQFF
TRBJ2-7 | TRBV20-1 | NA | few | TGCAGTGCTAGTTGGTCAGGGGACCCCTACGAGCAGTACTTC | CSASWSGDPYEQYF
TRBJ1-1 | TRBV29-1 | NA | many | TGCAGCGTTGTTGGCAGGGCCAAAGCTTTCTTT | CSVVGRAKAFF
TRBJ1-1 | TRBV12-3/TRBV12-4 | NA | many | TGTGCCAGCAGTTTAGGGGGGGCCGAGGCTTTCTTT | CASSLGGAEAFF
TRBJ2-5 | TRBV7-6 | NA | few | TGTGCCAGCAGCTTTTCCCCGTCAGTAGAGACCCAGTACTTC | CASSFSPSVETQYF
TRBJ2-5 | TRBV5-1 | NA | many | TGCGCCAGCAGCTTAGGACGACAAGAGACCCAGTACTTC | CASSLGRQETQYF
TRBJ2-3 | TRBV6-4 | TRBD1 | NA | TGTGCCAGCAGTGACTCACCGACAGGGTACACAGATACGCAGTATTTT | CASSDSPTGYTDTQYF
TRBJ2-5 | TRBV11-2 | TRBD2 | many | TGTGCCAGCAGCCCTGGACTAGCGGGAATGGAGACCCAGTACTTC | CASSPGLAGMETQYF
TRBJ2-1 | TRBV24-1 | TRBD2 | many | TGTGCCACCAGTGATTTGCCCCCCGTAGCGGGAGGAGGAAATGAGCAGTTCTTC | CATSDLPPVAGGGNEQFF
TRBJ2-1 | TRBV6-4 | TRBD2 | NA | TGTGCCAGCAGTGAGGGCGGGGGGGCCTTCAGTGAGCAGTTCTTC | CASSEGGGAFSEQFF
TRBJ2-3 | TRBV7-3 | NA | few | TGTGCCAGCAGCTTAAAAGGGGCAGGGATGGCAGATACGCAGTATTTT | CASSLKGAGMADTQYF
TRBJ1-5 | TRBV29-1 | NA | many | TGCAGCGTTTCCGGGGGGAGAGATCAGCCCCAGCATTTT | CSVSGGRDQPQHF
TRBJ2-7 | TRBV12-3/TRBV12-4 | NA | many | TGTGCCAGCAGTTTCTCCGGGACCGCCTACGAGCAGTACTTC | CASSFSGTAYEQYF
TRBJ1-3 | TRBV7-8 | TRBD1 | few | TGTGCCAGCAGCTTAGGGACAGGGGTCTCTGGAAACACCATATATTTT | CASSLGTGVSGNTIYF
TRBJ2-7 | TRBV27 | TRBD2 | NA | TGTGCCAGCAGTACGTTCGTGACTAGCGGGAGGGCCGAGCAGTACTTC | CASSTFVTSGRAEQYF
TRBJ1-1 | TRBV5-1 | NA | many | TGCGCCAGCAGCTTGGGGCCCAGTGGAGACACTGAAGCTTTCTTT | CASSLGPSGDTEAFF
TRBJ1-1 | TRBV20-1 | NA | many | TGCAGTGCTAGGGGACCGGCGGGGACTGAAGCTTTCTTT | CSARGPAGTEAFF
TRBJ2-5 | TRBV13 | TRBD2 | many | TGTGCCAGCAGCACCGGGAGGCAGCCCAGTAAGACCCAGTACTTC | CASSTGRQPSKTQYF